This entry features one TCR beta chain sequence. The germline CDR1 and CDR2 sequences are MDHEN and SYDVKM. CDR3 length: 11 amino acids. V was trimmed by 6 bases and J by 6 bases, leaving 7 bases between them. The source of the sample is a study of blood T cell repertoires in COVID-19. As originally analysed: How many nucleated cells were present was estimated from reference gene primer amplification. Using immunoSEQ multiplex PCR, the repertoire was profiled, and TCRdb retains in-frame clones only, with some absent. V and J calls and clone size are as listed in that table; D and trimming were resolved from the DNA. Seen here are 300,000 to 350,000 clones, roughly 89% observed once, and the top ten hold around 8.9%. Enrollment of patients from Seattle took place during active infection, with longitudinal follow-up.

V is TRBV28 and J is TRBJ2-3, with D tentatively TRBD2 (5 bases). Sequenced material: peripheral blood. This clonotype was obtained from a man under 40 with COVID-19, enrolled during active disease. The CDR3 DNA reads TGTGCCAGCAGGAGGGAGGATACGCAGTATTTT. It translates to CASRREDTQYF.